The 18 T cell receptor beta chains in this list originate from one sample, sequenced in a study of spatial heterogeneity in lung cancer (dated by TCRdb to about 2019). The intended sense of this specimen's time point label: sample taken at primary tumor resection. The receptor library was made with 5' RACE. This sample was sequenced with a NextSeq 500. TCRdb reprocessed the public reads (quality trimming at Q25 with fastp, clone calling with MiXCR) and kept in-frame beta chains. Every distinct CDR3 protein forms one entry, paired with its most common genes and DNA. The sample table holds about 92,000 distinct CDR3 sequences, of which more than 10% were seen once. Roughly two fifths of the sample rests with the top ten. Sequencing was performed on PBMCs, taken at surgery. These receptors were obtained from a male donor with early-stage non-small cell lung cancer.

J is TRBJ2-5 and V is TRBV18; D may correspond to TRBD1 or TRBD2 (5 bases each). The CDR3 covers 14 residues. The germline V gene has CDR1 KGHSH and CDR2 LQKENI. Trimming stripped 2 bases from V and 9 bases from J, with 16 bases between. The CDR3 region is CASSPGAGRPPQYF. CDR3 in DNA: TGTGCCAGCTCACCAGGGGCGGGCCGACCGCCCCAGTACTTC.

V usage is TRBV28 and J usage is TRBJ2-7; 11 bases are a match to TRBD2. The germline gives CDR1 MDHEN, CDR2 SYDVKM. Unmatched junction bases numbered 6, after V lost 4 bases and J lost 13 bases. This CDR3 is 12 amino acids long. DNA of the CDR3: TGTGCCAGCAGTTCCGGACTAGCGGGCGCTTACTTC. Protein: CASSSGLAGAYF.

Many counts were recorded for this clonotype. The CDR3 DNA reads TGTGCCAGCAGTCCGGGACTACGCCCGAGCAATGAGCAGTTCTTC. As protein: CASSPGLRPSNEQFF. The V and J genes are TRBV28 and TRBJ2-1; 7 bases line up with TRBD2. Germline lookup yields CDR1 MDHEN and CDR2 SYDVKM. The ends lost 5 bases at V and 6 bases at J; junction bases unmatched: 10. The CDR3 extends over 15 amino acids.

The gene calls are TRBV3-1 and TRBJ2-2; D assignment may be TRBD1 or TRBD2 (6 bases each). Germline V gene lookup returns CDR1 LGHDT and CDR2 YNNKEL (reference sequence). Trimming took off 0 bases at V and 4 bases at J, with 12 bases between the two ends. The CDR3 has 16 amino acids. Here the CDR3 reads CASSQDWGAGTGELFF. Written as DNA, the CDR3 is TGTGCCAGCAGCCAAGATTGGGGGGCTGGCACCGGGGAGCTGTTTTTT.

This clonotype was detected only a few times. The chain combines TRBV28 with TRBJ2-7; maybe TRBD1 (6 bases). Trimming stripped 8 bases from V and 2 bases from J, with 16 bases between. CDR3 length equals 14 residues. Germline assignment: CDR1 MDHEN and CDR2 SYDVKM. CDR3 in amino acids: CASGEVPGAYEQYF. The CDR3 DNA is TGTGCCAGCGGCGAAGTCCCAGGGGCCTACGAGCAGTACTTC. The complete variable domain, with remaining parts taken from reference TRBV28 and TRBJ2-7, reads DVKVTQSSRYLVKRTGEKVFLECVQDMDHENMFWYRQDPGLGLRLIYFSYDVKMKEKGDIPEGYSVSREKKERFSLILESASTNQTSMYLCASGEVPGAYEQYFGPGTRLTVT.

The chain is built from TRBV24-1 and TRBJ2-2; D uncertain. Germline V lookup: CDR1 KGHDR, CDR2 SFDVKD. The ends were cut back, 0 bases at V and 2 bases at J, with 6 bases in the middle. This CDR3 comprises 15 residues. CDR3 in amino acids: CATSDLRLNTGELFF. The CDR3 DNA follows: TGTGCCACCAGTGATTTGCGGCTTAACACCGGGGAGCTGTTTTTT.

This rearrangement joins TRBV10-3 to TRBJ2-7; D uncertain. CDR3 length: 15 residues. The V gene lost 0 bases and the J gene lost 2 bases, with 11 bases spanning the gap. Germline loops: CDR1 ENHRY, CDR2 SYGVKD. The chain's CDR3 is CAISESKASAYEQYF. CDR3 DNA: TGTGCCATCAGTGAGTCGAAGGCCTCCGCCTACGAGCAGTACTTC.

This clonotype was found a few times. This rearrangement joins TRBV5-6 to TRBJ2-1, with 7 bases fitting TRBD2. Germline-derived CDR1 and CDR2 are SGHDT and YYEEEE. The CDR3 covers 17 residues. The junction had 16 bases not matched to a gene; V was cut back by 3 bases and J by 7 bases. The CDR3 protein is CASSSGLGGQGMNEQFF. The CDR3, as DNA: TGTGCCAGCAGCTCTGGACTAGGAGGTCAGGGTATGAATGAGCAGTTCTTC.

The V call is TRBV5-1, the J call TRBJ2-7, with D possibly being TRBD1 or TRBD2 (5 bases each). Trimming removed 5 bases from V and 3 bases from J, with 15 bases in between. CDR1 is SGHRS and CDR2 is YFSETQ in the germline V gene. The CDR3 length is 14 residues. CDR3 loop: CASSRDGSYYEQYF. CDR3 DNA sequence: TGCGCCAGCAGTCGGGACGGATCCTACTACGAGCAGTACTTC.

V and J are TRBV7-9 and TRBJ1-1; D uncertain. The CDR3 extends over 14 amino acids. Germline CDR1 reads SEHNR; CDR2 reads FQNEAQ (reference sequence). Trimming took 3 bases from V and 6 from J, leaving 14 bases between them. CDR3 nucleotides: TGTGCCAGCAGCTTGGAACGGCGTAGCGCTGAAGCTTTCTTT. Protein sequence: CASSLERRSAEAFF.

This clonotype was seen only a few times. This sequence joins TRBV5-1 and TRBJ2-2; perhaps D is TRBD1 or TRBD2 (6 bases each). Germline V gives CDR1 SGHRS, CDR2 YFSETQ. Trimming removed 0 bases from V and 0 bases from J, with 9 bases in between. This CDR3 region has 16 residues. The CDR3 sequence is CASSLEGGSNTGELFF. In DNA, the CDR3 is TGCGCCAGCAGCTTGGAGGGGGGCTCGAACACCGGGGAGCTGTTTTTT.

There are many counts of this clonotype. CDR3 coding DNA: TGTGCCAGCAGTTACGGGCGGGAGAACACCGGGGAGCTGTTTTTT. Amino acid sequence: CASSYGRENTGELFF. The rearrangement uses TRBV6-5 and TRBJ2-2; the D gene is possibly TRBD2 (6 bases). This CDR3 region has 15 residues. From germline, CDR1 is MNHEY and CDR2 SVGAGI. Between the trimmed V and J ends, which lost 2 bases and 1 base, there was a span of 8 bases.

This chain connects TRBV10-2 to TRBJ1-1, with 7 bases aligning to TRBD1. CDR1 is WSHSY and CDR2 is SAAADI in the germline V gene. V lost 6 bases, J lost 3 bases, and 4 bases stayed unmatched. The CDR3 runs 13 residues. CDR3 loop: CASSHGTDTEAFF. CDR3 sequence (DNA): TGCGCCAGCAGCCATGGGACAGACACTGAAGCTTTCTTT.

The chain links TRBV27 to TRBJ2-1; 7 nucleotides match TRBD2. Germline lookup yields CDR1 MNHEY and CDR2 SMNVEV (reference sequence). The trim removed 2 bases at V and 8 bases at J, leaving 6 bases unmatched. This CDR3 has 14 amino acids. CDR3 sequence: CASSLMLAVHEQFF. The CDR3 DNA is TGTGCCAGCAGTTTAATGCTAGCGGTACATGAGCAGTTCTTC.

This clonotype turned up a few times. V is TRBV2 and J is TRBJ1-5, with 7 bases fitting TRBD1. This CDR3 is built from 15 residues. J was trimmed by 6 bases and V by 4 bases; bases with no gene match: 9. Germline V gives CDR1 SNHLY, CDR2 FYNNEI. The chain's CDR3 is CASSAGGQTSQPQHF. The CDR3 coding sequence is TGTGCCAGCAGTGCCGGGGGACAGACAAGTCAGCCCCAGCATTTT.

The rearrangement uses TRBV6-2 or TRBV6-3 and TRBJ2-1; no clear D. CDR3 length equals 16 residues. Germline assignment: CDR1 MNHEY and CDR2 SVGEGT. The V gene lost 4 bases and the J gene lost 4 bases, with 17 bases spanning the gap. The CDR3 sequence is CASSSDRTDVYNEQFF. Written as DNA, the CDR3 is TGTGCCAGCAGTTCAGATAGGACGGACGTATACAATGAGCAGTTCTTC.

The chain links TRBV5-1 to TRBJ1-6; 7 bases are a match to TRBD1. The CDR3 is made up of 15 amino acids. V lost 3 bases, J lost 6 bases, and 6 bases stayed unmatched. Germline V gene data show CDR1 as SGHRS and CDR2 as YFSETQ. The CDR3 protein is CASSWGTAVNSPLHF. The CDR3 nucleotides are TGCGCCAGCAGCTGGGGGACAGCAGTTAATTCACCCCTCCACTTT.

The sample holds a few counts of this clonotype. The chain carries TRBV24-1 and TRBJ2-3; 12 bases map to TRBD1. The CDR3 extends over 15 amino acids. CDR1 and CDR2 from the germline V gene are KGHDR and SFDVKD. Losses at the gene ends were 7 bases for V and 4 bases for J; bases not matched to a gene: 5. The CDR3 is CATRGQGASPDTQYF. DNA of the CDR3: TGTGCCACCAGGGGACAGGGGGCCTCACCAGATACGCAGTATTTT.